A selection of T cell receptor beta chains follows, all from one sample in a study of graft-versus-host responses after intestinal transplantation. Here immunoSEQ multiplex PCR was the method, and the copy in TCRdb shows in-frame clones only, minus some. This sample yields 74,000 or so clones, of which 92% are seen a single time; roughly 0.66% belongs to the top ten. The sequencing used PBMCs, collected 98 days after intestinal transplantation. These receptors came from a human patient who received an intestinal transplant, so some T cells may come from the graft donor. Both conserved end residues are part of each CDR3. D genes are given only for firm matches. Only some rows state a clone size, as once, few, many or a class for expanded clones.

d_call j_call clone_size v_call cdr3_nt cdr3_aa
TRBD1 TRBJ2-7 - TRBV6-5 TGTGCCAGCACCTCACAGGGGTTTACCTACGAGCAGTACTTC CASTSQGFTYEQYF
- TRBJ1-5 - TRBV30 TGTGCCTGGAGTAGTGGGGAACAGCCCCAGCATTTT CAWSSGEQPQHF
TRBD1 TRBJ2-7 - TRBV7-2 TGTGCCAGCAGCTTAGGGACAGGGCAGTACGAGCAGTACTTC CASSLGTGQYEQYF
- TRBJ1-1 - TRBV2 TGTGCCAGCAGTGCCAGATTCATGAACACTGAAGCTTTCTTT CASSARFMNTEAFF
- TRBJ1-1 once TRBV4-1 TGCGCCAGCAGCCAAGAGAAATCCGGGGGCCGGAACACTGAAGCTTTCTTT CASSQEKSGGRNTEAFF
- TRBJ2-7 - TRBV5-1 TGCGCCAGCAGCTTGGACAACCCAGCCTACGAGCAGTACTTC CASSLDNPAYEQYF
- TRBJ2-7 - TRBV11-2 TGTGCCAGCAGCGCGGGGGCAGGGGGCGAGCAGTACTTC CASSAGAGGEQYF
- TRBJ2-7 - TRBV6-5 TGTGCCAGCAGTTACAAAGAAGGTCCCAACGAGCAGTACTTC CASSYKEGPNEQYF
- TRBJ1-2 - TRBV4-1 TGCGCCAGCAGCCCTTTGACAGCTCGTAACTTGGTTGATGGCTACACCTTC CASSPLTARNLVDGYTF
- TRBJ2-1 - TRBV10-2 TGCGCCAGCAGTGAGTCGAGTCTAGGCATCTACAATGAGCAGTTCTTC CASSESSLGIYNEQFF
TRBD2 TRBJ2-1 - TRBV7-9 TGTGCCAGCAGCTTCCTAGCGGGAGGGCTCAATGAGCAGTTCTTC CASSFLAGGLNEQFF
- TRBJ1-1 once TRBV20-1 TGCAGTGGCCCGGTAGACGGCTTCTTT CSGPVDGFF
- TRBJ2-2 - TRBV11-2 TGTGCCAGCACCCTAGCTGGTACCGGCGGGGAGCTGTTTTTT CASTLAGTGGELFF
TRBD1 TRBJ2-3 - TRBV2 TGTGCCAGCATGACAGGGGGAAGCACAGATACGCAGTATTTT CASMTGGSTDTQYF
TRBD1 TRBJ2-2 - TRBV2 TGTGCCAGCAGGGGGACAGGGAACACCGGGGAGCTGTTTTTT CASRGTGNTGELFF
- TRBJ2-1 once TRBV2 TGTGCCAGCAGAGACAAATTGGGGTATGAGCAGTTCTTC CASRDKLGYEQFF
- TRBJ1-6 - TRBV7-9 TGTGCCAGCAGCTTAGCAGGGGGCTATAATTCACCCCTCCACTTT CASSLAGGYNSPLHF
TRBD2 TRBJ2-7 - TRBV5-1 TGCGCCAGCAGCTATAGCGGGGGGGCTCGCGACGAGCAGTACTTC CASSYSGGARDEQYF
- TRBJ1-5 - TRBV5-4 TGTGCCAGCAGCTTTGCAGGCGTCGGGCAGCCCCAGCATTTT CASSFAGVGQPQHF
TRBD1 TRBJ1-1 - TRBV13 TGTGCCAGCAGCCCAAGGGGACAGGGGGGCACTGAAGCTTTCTTT CASSPRGQGGTEAFF
- TRBJ2-2 - TRBV5-5 TGTGCCAGCTTCCCTTGGGGGAGTTTGGCCGGGGAGCTGTTTTTT CASFPWGSLAGELFF
- TRBJ1-1 - TRBV27 TGTACCGGCAGTGAGTTACTACAGAACACTGAAGCTTTCTTT CTGSELLQNTEAFF
- TRBJ1-1 - TRBV6-5 TGTGCCAGCAGTTACCGGGGGATCACTGAAGCTTTCTTT CASSYRGITEAFF
TRBD1 TRBJ2-5 - TRBV18 TGTGCCAGTCGGACTCGCCAGGGGGTCGGGGAGACCCAGTACTTC CASRTRQGVGETQYF
- TRBJ1-2 once TRBV6-5 TGTGCCAGCAGTTACACGCAGGGGAGGGTCCTCTATGGCTACACCTTC CASSYTQGRVLYGYTF
- TRBJ1-6 - TRBV23-1 TGCGCCAGCAGTCAATGGGGAGGTCGACAAAACGATAGATCACCCCTCCACTTT CASSQWGGRQNDRSPLHF
- TRBJ2-2 once TRBV19 TGTGCCAGTAGTATACAGCACACCGGGGAGCTGTTTTTT CASSIQHTGELFF
TRBD1 TRBJ1-5 - TRBV4-1 TGCGCCAGCAGCCAAGGGGGACAGGGCAATCAGCCCCAGCATTTT CASSQGGQGNQPQHF
TRBD1 TRBJ2-1 - TRBV6-1 TGTGCCAGCAGTGGTGAGGACAGGGCGAATGAGCAGTTCTTC CASSGEDRANEQFF
- TRBJ1-1 - TRBV6-1 TGTGCCATGGGGACGGTGAACACTGAAGCTTTCTTT CAMGTVNTEAFF
TRBD2 TRBJ2-2 few TRBV27 TGTGCCAGCAGTGCAGGGGCGGGGGGGCCAGGCGGGGAGCTGTTTTTT CASSAGAGGPGGELFF
- TRBJ1-2 - TRBV14 TGTGCCAGCAGCCAAGTAAGGGGGAACTATGGCTACACCTTC CASSQVRGNYGYTF
TRBD1 TRBJ2-1 - TRBV6-5 TGTGCCACTTTGGGACAGGGGAATCAGTTCTTC CATLGQGNQFF